The entry that follows covers one T cell receptor beta chain sequence. The CDR3 is made up of 15 amino acids. In germline, CDR1 is SGHRS, CDR2 YFSETQ. V lost 0 bases, J lost 3 bases, and 4 bases stayed unmatched. This sample is part of a study of blood T cell repertoires in COVID-19. On the study more broadly: The study drew acute and convalescent COVID-19 samples from the United States, Italy and Spain. In each case, the material was cDNA or gDNA derived from T cells, B-cell-depleted T cells, or PBMCs.

Authors' methods: Amplified reference gene primers provided the basis for estimating nucleated cell counts. Using immunoSEQ multiplex PCR, the repertoire was profiled, and TCRdb retains in-frame clones only, with some absent. The DNA was the basis for D and trimming; V, J and clone size are from that table. The table lists around 140,000 clones, 85% to 90% of them singletons, with about 6.5% in the top ten. The chain carries TRBV5-1 and TRBJ2-7, with 9 positions matching TRBD1. The receptor was isolated from a man aged 80 or over with acute or convalescent COVID-19. The material sequenced was peripheral blood. The CDR3 is CASSLAGTGYYEQYF. For the CDR3, the DNA is TGCGCCAGCAGCTTGGCCGGGACAGGGTACTACGAGCAGTACTTC.